This T cell receptor beta chain was identified in a study of T-cell memory formation after mild COVID-19 (dated by TCRdb to 2020 to 2023). In terms of the full investigation: TCR sequence clusters from the two donors were largely donor specific. In a couple of donors, T-cell clones that expanded and contracted after mild COVID-19 were followed by sequencing TCRalpha and TCRbeta repertoires longitudinally. The cohort was made up of two young adult volunteers, one female and one male, who were previously healthy. Study-level results and caveats: Only two mild cases were covered by the study, and larger cohorts that include severe cases with pre-infection samples were considered necessary. The second-wave clones that peaked on day 37 were not confirmed to be SARS-CoV-2 specific. Some responding clones were detected in pre-infection memory, which suggested that pre-existing cross-reactive memory T cells had joined the SARS-CoV-2 response. Balanced CD4/CD8 phenotypes were observed for clones contracting from day 15 to 85, whereas a bias towards CD4+ was observed for a second wave of clones expanding from day 15 to 37. Contracting CD4+ clones turned up mainly in the CM and EM memory subsets, whereas EMRA was where CD8+ clones were enriched.

In regard to this clonotype: Its target antigen remains unknown. No clone much larger than this one lies a single base away; base qualities are absent.

Ficoll-Paque density gradient centrifugation was used to isolate PBMCs. Sequencing took place on an Illumina NovaSeq 6000. Using 5'RACE with constant-segment primers, TCRalpha and TCRbeta cDNA libraries were constructed, with sample barcodes and unique molecular identifiers added in the process. Trizol reagent was used to extract RNA from every sample. Libraries were amplified in two PCR steps, with a second sample barcode and Illumina TruSeq adapters added in the second step. The libraries were sequenced on an Illumina NovaSeq using 2 x 150 bp paired-end reads. The paper's processing steps were these. With migec v1.2.7, reads were demultiplexed and then collapsed into UMI-guided consensus sequences. Using mixcr v2.1.11, UMI consensuses were aligned to TRA and TRB V and J templates and then assembled into clonotypes. Clonotypes were classified as expanded or contracted when called significant by both edgeR and NoisET, with noise models trained on biological replicates. For edgeR calls, a false discovery rate-adjusted p below 0.01 and a log2 fold-change threshold of 1 were applied. As an exploratory analysis of dynamics, PCA with hierarchical clustering was applied to max-normalized trajectories of the 1000 most abundant clonotypes. Separately sequenced CD4+ and CD8+ repertoires were used to assign a CD4 or CD8 phenotype to each responding clone. TCRdb trimmed public reads at Q25 via fastp, called clones via MiXCR and kept in-frame beta chains. Entries are consolidated by CDR3 protein sequence, retaining the most common genes and DNA. TCRdb assigned the V and J calls; the authors' analysis was not used. The sample includes about 210,000 distinct CDR3 sequences, with 10% to 13% observed a single time. The ten largest clonotypes hold 3% to 3.5% of the sample.

The sequenced sample consisted of PBMCs or a T cell subset sorted from them (not recorded which). The clonotype was recovered from a man aged 18 to 30 who had mild COVID-19 (a few samples of this study predate the infection). The sample titles of this study are shuffled in the database, so cell type and time point are left out; the donor was told from shared clones.

The CDR3 reads as follows: CASSQDGREQYV. The DNA sequence is as follows: TGTGCCAGCAGCCAAGACGGTCGAGAGCAGTACGTC. The receptor chain draws on TRBV3-1 and TRBJ2-7; no D gene call is confident. The junction shows trimming of 0 bases on V and 7 bases on J, plus 7 bases between the germline ends. The germline V gene (reference sequence) provides CDR1 LGHDT and CDR2 YNNKEL. The CDR3 starts with the cysteine, ends with the valine, and has 12 residues. Only the CDR3 portion is preserved as DNA: 36 bases, with reading frame beginning at the first base.